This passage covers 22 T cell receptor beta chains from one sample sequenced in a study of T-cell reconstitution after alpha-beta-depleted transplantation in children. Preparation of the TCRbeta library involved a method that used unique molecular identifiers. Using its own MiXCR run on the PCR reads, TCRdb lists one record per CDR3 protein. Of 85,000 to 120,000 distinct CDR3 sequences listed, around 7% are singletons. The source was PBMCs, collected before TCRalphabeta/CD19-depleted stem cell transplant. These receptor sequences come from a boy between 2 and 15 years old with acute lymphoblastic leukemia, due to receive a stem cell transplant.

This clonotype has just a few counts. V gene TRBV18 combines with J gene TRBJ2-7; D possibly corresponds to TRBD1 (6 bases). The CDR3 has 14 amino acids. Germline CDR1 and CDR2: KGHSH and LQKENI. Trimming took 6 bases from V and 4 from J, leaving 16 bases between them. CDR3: CASSVQGSGYEQYF. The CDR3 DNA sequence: TGTGCCAGCTCCGTACAGGGTAGTGGGTACGAGCAGTACTTC. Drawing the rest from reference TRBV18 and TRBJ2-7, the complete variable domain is NAGVMQNPRHLVRRRGQEARLRCSPMKGHSHVYWYRQLPEEGLKFMVYLQKENIIDESGMPKERFSAEFPKEGPSILRIQQVVRGDSAAYFCASSVQGSGYEQYFGPGTRLTVT.

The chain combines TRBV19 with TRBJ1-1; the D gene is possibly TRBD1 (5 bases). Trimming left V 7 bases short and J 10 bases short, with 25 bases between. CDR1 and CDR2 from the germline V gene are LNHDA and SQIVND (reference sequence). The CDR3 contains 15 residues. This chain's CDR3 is CASTPTRGYQMGAFF. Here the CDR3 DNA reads TGTGCCAGTACCCCCACGAGGGGATACCAAATGGGAGCTTTCTTT.

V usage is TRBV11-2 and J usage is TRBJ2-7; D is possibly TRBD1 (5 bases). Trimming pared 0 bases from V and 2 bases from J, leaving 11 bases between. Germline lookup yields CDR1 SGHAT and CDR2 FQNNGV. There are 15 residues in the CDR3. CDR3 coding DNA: TGTGCCAGCAGCTTAGAACAGGTGGCCACCTACGAGCAGTACTTC. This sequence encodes CASSLEQVATYEQYF.

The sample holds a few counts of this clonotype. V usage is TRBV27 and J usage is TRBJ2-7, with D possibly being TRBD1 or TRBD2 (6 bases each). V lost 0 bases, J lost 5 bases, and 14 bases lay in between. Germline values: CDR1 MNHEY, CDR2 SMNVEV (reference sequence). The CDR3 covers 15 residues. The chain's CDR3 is CASSLSWGAMDEQYF. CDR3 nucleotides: TGTGCCAGCAGTTTATCGTGGGGGGCGATGGACGAGCAGTACTTC.

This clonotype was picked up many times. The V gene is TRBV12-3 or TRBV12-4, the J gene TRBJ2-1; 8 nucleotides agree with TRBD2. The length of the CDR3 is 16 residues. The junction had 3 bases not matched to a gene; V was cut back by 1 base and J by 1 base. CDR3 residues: CASSLGGGGSYNEQFF. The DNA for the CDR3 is TGTGCCAGCAGTTTAGGCGGCGGGGGGTCCTACAATGAGCAGTTCTTC.

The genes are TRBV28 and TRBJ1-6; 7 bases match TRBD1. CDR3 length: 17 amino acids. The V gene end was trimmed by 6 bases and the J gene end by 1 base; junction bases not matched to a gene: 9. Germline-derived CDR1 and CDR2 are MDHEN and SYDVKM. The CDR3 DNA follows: TGTGCCAGCAGATTCGACAGGGTTGGGTCCTATAATTCACCCCTCCACTTT. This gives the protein CASRFDRVGSYNSPLHF.

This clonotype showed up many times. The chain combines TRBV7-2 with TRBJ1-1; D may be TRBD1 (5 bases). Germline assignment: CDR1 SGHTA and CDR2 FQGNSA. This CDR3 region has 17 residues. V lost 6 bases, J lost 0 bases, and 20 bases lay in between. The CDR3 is CASRRFNGGIMNTEAFF. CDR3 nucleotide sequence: TGTGCCAGCAGGCGTTTTAATGGGGGGATTATGAACACTGAAGCTTTCTTT.

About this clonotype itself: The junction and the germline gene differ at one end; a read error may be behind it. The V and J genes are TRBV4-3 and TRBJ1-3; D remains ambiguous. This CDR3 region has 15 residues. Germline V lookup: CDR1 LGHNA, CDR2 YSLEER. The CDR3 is CASSQVSLLGGTLYF. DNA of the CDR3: TGCGCCAGCAGCCAAGTATCACTTTTGGGTGGCACCCTATATTTT.

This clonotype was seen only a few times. CDR3 sequence: CASSLLGVSNQPQHF. The CDR3 DNA reads TGCGCCAGCAGCTTGTTGGGGGTAAGCAATCAGCCCCAGCATTTT. The V and J genes are TRBV5-1 and TRBJ1-5, with D perhaps TRBD1 (5 bases). V was cut by 1 base and J by 1 base, with 9 bases left in between. Germline V gene sequence: CDR1 SGHRS, CDR2 YFSETQ. The length of the CDR3 is 15 residues. Based on the CDR3 plus reference TRBV5-1 and TRBJ1-5, the full variable domain is KAGVTQTPRYLIKTRGQQVTLSCSPISGHRSVSWYQQTPGQGLQFLFEYFSETQRNKGNFPGRFSGRQFSNSRSEMNVSTLELGDSALYLCASSLLGVSNQPQHFGDGTRLSIL.

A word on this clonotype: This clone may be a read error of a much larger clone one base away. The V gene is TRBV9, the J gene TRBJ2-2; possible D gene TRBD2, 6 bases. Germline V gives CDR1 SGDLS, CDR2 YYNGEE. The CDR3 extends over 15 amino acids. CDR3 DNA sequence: TGTGCCAGCAGCCCCGCGGGCGATGCGACCGGGGAGGTGTTTTTT. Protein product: CASSPAGDATGEVFF.

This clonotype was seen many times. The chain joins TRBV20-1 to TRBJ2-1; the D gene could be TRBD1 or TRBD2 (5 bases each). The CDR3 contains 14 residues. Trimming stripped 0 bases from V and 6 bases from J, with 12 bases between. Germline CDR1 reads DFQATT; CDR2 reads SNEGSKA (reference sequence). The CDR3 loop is CSARDGAESNEQFF. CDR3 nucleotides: TGCAGTGCTAGAGACGGGGCGGAGTCCAATGAGCAGTTCTTC.

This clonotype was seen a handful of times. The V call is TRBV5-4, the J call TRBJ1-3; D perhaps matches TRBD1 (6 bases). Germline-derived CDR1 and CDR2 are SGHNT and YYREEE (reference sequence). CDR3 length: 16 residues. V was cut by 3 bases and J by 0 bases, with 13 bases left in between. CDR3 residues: CASSYTGTRSGNTIYF. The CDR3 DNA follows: TGTGCCAGCAGCTACACCGGGACACGCTCTGGAAACACCATATATTTT.

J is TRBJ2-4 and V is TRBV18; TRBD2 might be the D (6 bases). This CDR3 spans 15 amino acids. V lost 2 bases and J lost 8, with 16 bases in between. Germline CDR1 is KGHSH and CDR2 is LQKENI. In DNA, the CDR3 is TGTGCCAGCTCACCAGGCGGGGCCGGATTGGACATTCAGTACTTC. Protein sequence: CASSPGGAGLDIQYF.

The CDR3 coding sequence is TGTGCCAGCAGTCCTGCAATTCCCCCCCGCTACGAGCAGTACTTC. This codes for CASSPAIPPRYEQYF. The chain links TRBV27 to TRBJ2-7; D remains unclear. CDR1 and CDR2 (germline): MNHEY, SMNVEV (reference sequence). CDR3 length equals 15 residues. V gave up 5 bases and J gave up 3 bases, with 17 bases separating them.

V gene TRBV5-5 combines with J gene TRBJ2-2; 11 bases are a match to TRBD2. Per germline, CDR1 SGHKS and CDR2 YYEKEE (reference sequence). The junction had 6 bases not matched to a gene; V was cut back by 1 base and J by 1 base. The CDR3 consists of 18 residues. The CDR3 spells CASSLRSGGARNTGELFF. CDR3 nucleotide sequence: TGTGCCAGCAGCTTGCGTAGCGGGGGGGCCCGGAACACCGGGGAGCTGTTTTTT.

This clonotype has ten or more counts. Here the CDR3 DNA reads TGTGCCACCGGACAGGGGAGGAATCAGCCCCAGCATTTT. It is translated as CATGQGRNQPQHF. This rearrangement joins TRBV27 to TRBJ1-5; 9 bases agree with TRBD1. V lost 10 bases, J lost 4 bases, and 5 bases stayed unmatched. The CDR3 is 13 amino acids. Germline loops: CDR1 MNHEY, CDR2 SMNVEV (reference sequence).

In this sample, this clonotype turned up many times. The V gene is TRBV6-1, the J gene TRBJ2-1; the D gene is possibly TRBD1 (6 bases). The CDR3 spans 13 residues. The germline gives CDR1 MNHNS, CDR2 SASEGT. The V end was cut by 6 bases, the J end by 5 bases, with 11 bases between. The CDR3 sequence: CASSLTGNNEQFF. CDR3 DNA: TGTGCCAGCAGCCTTACAGGGAACAATGAGCAGTTCTTC.

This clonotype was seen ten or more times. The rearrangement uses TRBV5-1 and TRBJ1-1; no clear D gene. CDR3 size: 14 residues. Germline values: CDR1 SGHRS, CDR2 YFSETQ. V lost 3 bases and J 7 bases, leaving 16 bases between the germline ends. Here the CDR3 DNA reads TGCGCCAGCAGCTCAGACCTGGTAGGAGGTGAAGCTTTCTTT. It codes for CASSSDLVGGEAFF. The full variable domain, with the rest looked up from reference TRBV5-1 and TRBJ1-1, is KAGVTQTPRYLIKTRGQQVTLSCSPISGHRSVSWYQQTPGQGLQFLFEYFSETQRNKGNFPGRFSGRQFSNSRSEMNVSTLELGDSALYLCASSSDLVGGEAFFGQGTRLTVV.

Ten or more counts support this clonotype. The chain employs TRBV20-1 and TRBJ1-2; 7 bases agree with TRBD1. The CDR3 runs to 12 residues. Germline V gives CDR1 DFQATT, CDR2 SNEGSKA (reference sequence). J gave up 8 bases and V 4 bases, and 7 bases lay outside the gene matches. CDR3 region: CSAIYTGDGYTF. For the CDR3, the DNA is TGCAGTGCTATATACACAGGGGACGGCTACACCTTC.

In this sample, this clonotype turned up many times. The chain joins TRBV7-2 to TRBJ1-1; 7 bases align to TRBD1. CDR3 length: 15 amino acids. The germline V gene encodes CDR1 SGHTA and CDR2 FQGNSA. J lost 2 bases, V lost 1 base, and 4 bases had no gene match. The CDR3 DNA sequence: TGTGCCAGCAGCTTAGAGGGGACAGCTAACACTGAAGCTTTCTTT. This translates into CASSLEGTANTEAFF.

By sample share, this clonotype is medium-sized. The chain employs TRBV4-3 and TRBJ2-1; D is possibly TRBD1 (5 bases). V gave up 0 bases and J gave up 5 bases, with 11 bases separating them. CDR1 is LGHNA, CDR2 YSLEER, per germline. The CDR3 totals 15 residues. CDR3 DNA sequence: TGCGCCAGCAGCCAAGACAGGGCCCCGGACAATGAGCAGTTCTTC. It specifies CASSQDRAPDNEQFF.

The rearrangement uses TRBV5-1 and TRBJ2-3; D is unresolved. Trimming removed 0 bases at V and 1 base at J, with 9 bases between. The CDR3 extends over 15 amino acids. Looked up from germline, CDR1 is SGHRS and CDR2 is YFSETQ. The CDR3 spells CASSLVVPGTDTQYF. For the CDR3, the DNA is TGCGCCAGCAGCTTGGTGGTCCCGGGCACAGATACGCAGTATTTT.